This T cell receptor (beta chain) came from a study of T cells in Graves' hyperthyroidism and ophthalmopathy. Regarding this clonotype: The junction departs from germline at one end; a sequencing error may be responsible.

CDR3 length equals 20 residues. CDR1 and CDR2 (germline): DFQATT, SNEGSKA (reference sequence). A lack of ophthalmopathy progression within 18 months defined stable Graves' hyperthyroidism. Patients aged 18 to 65 with hyperthyroidism were newly diagnosed, with duration under 2 months. Amplified regions were TCR beta CDR3 sequences from RNA transcripts. Using the HTBI primer set, a first-round RT-PCR was run on the TCR CDR3. From the multiplex PCR reads, TCRdb called clonotypes with MiXCR, one entry per CDR3 protein. Among 500,000 to 600,000 distinct CDR3 sequences listed, just over 45% were seen once.

This TCR derives from a young woman with Graves' hyperthyroidism. Specimen: peripheral blood or thyroid tissue (not recorded which). The chain links TRBV20-1 to TRBJ2-7, with TRBD2 matching 11 bases. CDR3 protein: CSARGGASGRWTKSYNEQCF. CDR3 bases: TGCAGTGCTAGGGGGGGGGCTAGCGGGAGGTGGACTAAATCCTACAATGAGCAGTGCTTC.